This entry is about one TCR beta chain. Its matching antigen is unknown. The same CDR3 is also encoded by other DNA sequences in this sample. There are 14 residues in the CDR3. CDR1 LGHNA and CDR2 YNFKEQ come from the germline V gene. Trimming pared 3 bases from V and 4 bases from J, leaving 12 bases between. This sample is drawn from a study of cytomegalovirus exposure and HLA in healthy donors. Study-wide points: It was likely that a cluster of highly shared sequence variants was a sequencing artifact.

Researchers ran the PCR with 60 Vbeta and 13 Jbeta primers. Profiling relied on immunoSEQ multiplex PCR, and the TCRdb table lists in-frame clones only, not all of them. The data include about 52,000 clones; the top ten clones carry 11%. Material for sequencing was PBMCs. The sequence derives from a woman aged 45-65 years in good health and CMV-seropositive. The V call is TRBV4-2, the J call TRBJ2-5, with D perhaps matching TRBD2 (6 bases). As DNA, the CDR3 is TGTGCCAGCAGCCAGGGGAGCGGGCGAGAGACCCAGTACTTC. This sequence encodes CASSQGSGRETQYF.